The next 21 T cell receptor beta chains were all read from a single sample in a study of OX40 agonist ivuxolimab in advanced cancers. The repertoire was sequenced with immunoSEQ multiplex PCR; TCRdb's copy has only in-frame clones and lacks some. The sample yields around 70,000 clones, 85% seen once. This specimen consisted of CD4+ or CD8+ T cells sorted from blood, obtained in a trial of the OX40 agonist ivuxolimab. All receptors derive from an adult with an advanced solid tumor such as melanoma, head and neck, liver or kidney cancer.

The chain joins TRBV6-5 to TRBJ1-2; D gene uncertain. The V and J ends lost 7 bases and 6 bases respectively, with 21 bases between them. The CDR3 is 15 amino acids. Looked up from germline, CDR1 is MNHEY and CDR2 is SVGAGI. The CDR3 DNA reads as TGTGCCAGCAAAGTCCGAGGCTCACCGGGGAATGGCTACACCTTC. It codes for CASKVRGSPGNGYTF.

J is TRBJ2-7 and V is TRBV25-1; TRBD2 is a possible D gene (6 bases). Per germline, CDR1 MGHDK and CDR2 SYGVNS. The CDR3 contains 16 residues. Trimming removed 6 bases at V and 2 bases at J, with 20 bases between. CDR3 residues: CASSPPGGDPTYEQYF. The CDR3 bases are TGTGCCAGCAGCCCGCCCGGAGGGGACCCAACCTACGAGCAGTACTTC.

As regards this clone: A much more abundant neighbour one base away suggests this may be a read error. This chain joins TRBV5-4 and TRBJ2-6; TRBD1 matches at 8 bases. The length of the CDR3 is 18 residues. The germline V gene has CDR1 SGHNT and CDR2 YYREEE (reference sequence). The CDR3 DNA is TGTACCAGCAGCTTCAGGTCAGGGGGCAGAGCTGGGGCCAACGTCCTGACTTTC. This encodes CTSSFRSGGRAGANVLTF.

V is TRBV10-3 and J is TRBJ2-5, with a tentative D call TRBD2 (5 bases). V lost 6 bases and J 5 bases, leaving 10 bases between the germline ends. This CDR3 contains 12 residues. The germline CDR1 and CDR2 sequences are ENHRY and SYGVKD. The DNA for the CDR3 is TGTGCCATCAGGGACTCTGGCGAGACCCAGTACTTC. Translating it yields CAIRDSGETQYF.

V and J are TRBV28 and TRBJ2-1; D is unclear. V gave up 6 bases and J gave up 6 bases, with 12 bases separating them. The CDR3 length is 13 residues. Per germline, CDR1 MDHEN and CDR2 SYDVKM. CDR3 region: CASRDLPVNEQFF. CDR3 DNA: TGTGCCAGCAGGGACCTCCCGGTCAATGAGCAGTTCTTC.

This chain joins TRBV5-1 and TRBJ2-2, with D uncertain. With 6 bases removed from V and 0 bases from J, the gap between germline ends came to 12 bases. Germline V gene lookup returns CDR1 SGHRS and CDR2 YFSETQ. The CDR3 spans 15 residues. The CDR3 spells CASNPIGTNTGELFF. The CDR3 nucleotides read TGCGCCAGCAACCCGATAGGGACGAACACCGGGGAGCTGTTTTTT. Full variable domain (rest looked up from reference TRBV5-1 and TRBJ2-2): KAGVTQTPRYLIKTRGQQVTLSCSPISGHRSVSWYQQTPGQGLQFLFEYFSETQRNKGNFPGRFSGRQFSNSRSEMNVSTLELGDSALYLCASNPIGTNTGELFFGEGSRLTVL.

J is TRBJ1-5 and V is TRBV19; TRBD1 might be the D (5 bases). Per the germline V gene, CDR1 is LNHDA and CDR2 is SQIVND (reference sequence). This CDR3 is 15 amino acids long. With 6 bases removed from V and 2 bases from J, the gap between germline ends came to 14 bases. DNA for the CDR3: TGTGCCAGTAGGAGGGGAGGGGACCGCAATCAGCCCCAGCATTTT. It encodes CASRRGGDRNQPQHF.

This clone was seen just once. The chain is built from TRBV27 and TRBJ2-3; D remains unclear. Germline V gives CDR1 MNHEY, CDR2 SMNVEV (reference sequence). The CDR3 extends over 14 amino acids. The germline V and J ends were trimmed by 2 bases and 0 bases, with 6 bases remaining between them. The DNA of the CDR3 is TGTGCCAGCAGTTTAAAGTGGAGCACAGATACGCAGTATTTT. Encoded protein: CASSLKWSTDTQYF.

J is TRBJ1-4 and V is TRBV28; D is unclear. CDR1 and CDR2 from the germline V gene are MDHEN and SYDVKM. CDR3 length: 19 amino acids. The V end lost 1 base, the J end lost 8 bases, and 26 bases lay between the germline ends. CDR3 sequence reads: CASSLSAIGLKRYVEKLFF. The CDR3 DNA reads TGTGCCAGCAGTTTATCAGCCATCGGTCTGAAAAGATACGTCGAAAAACTGTTTTTT.

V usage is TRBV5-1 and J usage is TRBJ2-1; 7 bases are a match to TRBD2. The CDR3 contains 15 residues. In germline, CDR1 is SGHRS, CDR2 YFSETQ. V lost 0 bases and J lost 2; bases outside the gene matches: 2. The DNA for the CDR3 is TGCGCCAGCAGCTTGGACGGGAGGACCTACAATGAGCAGTTCTTC. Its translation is CASSLDGRTYNEQFF.

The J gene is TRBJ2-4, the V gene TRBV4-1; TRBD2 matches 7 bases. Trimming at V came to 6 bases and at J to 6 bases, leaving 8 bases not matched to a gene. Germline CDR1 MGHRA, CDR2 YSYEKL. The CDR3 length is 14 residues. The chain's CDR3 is CASSPLGGRNIQYF. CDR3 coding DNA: TGCGCCAGCAGTCCCCTCGGGGGGAGAAACATTCAGTACTTC.

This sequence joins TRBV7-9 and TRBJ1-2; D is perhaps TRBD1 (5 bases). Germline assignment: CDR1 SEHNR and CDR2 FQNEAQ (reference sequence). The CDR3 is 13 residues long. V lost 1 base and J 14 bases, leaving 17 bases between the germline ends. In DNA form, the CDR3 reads TGTGCCAGCAGCTTAGGTCAGGGAGCTCAGCGTACCTTC. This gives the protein CASSLGQGAQRTF.

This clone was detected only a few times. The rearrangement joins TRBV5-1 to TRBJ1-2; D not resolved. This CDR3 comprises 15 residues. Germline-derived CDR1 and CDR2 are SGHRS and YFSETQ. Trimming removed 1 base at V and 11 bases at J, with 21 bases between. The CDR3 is CASSLSGLILEGYTF. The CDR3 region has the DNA TGCGCCAGCAGCTTGAGTGGACTCATACTAGAAGGGTACACCTTC.

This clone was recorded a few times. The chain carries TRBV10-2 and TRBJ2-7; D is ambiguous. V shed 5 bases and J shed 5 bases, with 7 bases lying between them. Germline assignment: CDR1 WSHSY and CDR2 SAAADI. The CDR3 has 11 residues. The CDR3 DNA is TGCGCCAGCAGTTTTCCGGACGAGCAGTACTTC. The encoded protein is CASSFPDEQYF.

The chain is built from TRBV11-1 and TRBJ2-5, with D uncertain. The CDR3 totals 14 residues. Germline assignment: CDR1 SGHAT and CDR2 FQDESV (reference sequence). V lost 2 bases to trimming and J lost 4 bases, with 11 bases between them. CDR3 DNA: TGTGCCAGCAGCTTACGGGCCCGAGGAGAGACCCAGTACTTC. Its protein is CASSLRARGETQYF.

The CDR3 region is CASSVAVNTEAFF. The CDR3 nucleotides read TGTGCCAGCAGCGTAGCTGTGAACACTGAAGCTTTCTTT. The chain uses TRBV9 and TRBJ1-1, with unresolved D. From germline, CDR1 is SGDLS and CDR2 YYNGEE. The V end was cut by 0 bases, the J end by 0 bases, with 3 bases between. This CDR3 contains 13 residues.

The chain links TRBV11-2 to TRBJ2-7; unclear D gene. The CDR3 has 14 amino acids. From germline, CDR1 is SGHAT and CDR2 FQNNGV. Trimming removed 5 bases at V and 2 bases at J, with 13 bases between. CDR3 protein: CASSATRATYEQYF. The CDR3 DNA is TGTGCCAGCAGCGCAACCCGGGCAACCTACGAGCAGTACTTC.

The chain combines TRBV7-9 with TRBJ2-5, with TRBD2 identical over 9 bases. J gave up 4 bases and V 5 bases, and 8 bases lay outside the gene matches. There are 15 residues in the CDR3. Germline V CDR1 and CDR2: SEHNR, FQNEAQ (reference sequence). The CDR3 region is CASSPYVAGVETQYF. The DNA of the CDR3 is TGTGCCAGCAGCCCCTACGTAGCGGGAGTAGAGACCCAGTACTTC.

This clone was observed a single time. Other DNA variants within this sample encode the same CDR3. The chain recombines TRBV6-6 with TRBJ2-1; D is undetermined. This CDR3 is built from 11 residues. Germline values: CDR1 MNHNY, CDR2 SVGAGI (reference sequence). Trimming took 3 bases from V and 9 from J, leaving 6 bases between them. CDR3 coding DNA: TGTGCCAGCAGTTATCAGGTTGAGCAGTTCTTC. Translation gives CASSYQVEQFF.

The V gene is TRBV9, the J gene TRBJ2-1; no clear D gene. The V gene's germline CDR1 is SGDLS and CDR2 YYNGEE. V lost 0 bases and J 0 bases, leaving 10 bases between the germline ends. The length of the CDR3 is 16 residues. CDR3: CASSVGPQSSYNEQFF. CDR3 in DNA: TGTGCCAGCAGCGTAGGACCCCAAAGCTCCTACAATGAGCAGTTCTTC.

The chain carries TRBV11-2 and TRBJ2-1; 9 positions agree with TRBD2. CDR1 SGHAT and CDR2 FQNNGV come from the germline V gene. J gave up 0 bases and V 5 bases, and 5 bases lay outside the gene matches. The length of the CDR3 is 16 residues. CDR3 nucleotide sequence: TGTGCCAGCAGCCCACTAGCGGGCAGCTCCTACAATGAGCAGTTCTTC. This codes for CASSPLAGSSYNEQFF.